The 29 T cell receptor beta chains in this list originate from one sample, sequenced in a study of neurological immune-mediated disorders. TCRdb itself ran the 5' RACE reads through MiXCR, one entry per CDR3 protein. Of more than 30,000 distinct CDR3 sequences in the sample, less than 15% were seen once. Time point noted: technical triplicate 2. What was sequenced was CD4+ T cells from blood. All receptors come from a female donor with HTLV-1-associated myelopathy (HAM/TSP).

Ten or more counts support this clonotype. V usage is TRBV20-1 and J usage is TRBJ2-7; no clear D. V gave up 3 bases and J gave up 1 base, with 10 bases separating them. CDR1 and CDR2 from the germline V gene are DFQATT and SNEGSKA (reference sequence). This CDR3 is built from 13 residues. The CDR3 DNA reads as TGCAGTGCTAGGAGCTCCTGGTCCTACGAGCAGTACTTC. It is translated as CSARSSWSYEQYF.

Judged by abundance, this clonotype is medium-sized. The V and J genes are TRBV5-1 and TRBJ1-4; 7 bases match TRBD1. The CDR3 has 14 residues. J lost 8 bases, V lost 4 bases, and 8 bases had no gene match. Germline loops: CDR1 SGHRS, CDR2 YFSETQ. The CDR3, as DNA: TGCGCCAGCAGCCCCGGGACAGAGGGGGAAAAACTGTTTTTT. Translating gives CASSPGTEGEKLFF.

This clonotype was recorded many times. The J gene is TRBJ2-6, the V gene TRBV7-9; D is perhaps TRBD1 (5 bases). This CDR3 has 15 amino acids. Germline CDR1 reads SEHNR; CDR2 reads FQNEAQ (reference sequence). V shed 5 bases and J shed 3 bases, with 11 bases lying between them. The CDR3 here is CASSPQGFGANVLTF. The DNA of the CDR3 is TGTGCCAGCAGCCCCCAGGGTTTTGGGGCCAACGTCCTGACTTTC.

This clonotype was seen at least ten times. Here the CDR3 DNA reads TGTGCCAGCAGCCACAGTGCCGCGGGTCAGCCCCAGCATTTT. This translates into CASSHSAAGQPQHF. The chain is built from TRBV28 and TRBJ1-5; the D is unclear. The V end lost 6 bases, the J end lost 6 bases, and 15 bases lay between the germline ends. The CDR3 consists of 14 residues. In germline, CDR1 is MDHEN, CDR2 SYDVKM.

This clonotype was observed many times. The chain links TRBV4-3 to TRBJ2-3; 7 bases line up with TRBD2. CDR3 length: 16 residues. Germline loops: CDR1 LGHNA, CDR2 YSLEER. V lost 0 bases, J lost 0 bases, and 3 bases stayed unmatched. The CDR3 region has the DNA TGCGCCAGCAGCCAAGATTCCGGGGGGAGCACAGATACGCAGTATTTT. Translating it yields CASSQDSGGSTDTQYF.

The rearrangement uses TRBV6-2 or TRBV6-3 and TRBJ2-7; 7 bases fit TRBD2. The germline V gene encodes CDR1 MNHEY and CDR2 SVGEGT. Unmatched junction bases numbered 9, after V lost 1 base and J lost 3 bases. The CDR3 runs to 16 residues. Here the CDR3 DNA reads TGTGCCAGCAGTTACTTGGGTTCTAGCGGTAACTACGAGCAGTACTTC. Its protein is CASSYLGSSGNYEQYF.

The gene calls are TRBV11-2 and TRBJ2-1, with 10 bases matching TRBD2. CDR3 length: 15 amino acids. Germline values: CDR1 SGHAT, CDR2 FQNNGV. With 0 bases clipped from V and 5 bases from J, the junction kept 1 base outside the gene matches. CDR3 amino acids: CASSLETSGNNEQFF. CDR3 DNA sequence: TGTGCCAGCAGCTTAGAAACTAGCGGGAACAATGAGCAGTTCTTC.

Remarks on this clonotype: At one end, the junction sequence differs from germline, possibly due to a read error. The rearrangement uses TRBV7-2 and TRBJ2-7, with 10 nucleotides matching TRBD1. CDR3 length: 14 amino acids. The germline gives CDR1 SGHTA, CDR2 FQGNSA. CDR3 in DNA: TGTGTCAGCAGCCCAGGGACAGGGGACTACGAGAAGTACTTC. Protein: CVSSPGTGDYEKYF. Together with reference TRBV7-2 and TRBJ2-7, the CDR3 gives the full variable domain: GAGVSQSPSNKVTEKGKDVELRCDPISGHTALYWYRQSLGQGLEFLIYFQGNSAPDKSGLPSDRFSAERTGGSVSTLTIQRTQQEDSAVYLCVSSPGTGDYEKYFGPGTRLTVT.

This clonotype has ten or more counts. The CDR3 DNA reads TGCGCCAGCAGCTTGCTAGCGGAGGGGGATACGCAGTATTTT. Its protein is CASSLLAEGDTQYF. This chain links TRBV5-1 with TRBJ2-3; 7 positions agree with TRBD2. The CDR3 runs to 14 residues. Germline V gene lookup returns CDR1 SGHRS and CDR2 YFSETQ. V lost 1 base to trimming and J lost 6 bases; unmatched junction nucleotides: 5.

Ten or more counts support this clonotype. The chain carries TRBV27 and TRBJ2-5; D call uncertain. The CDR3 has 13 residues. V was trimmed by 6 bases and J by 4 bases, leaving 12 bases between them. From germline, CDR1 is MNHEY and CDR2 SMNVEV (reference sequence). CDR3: CASRFRFGETQYF. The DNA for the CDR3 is TGTGCCAGCAGATTTAGATTTGGAGAGACCCAGTACTTC.

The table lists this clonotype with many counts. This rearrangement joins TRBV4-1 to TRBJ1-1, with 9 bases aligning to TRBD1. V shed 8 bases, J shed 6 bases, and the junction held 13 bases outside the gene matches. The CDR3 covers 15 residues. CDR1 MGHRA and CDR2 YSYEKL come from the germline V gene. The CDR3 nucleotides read TGCGCCAGCGGGACAGGGATAGGGAACAAGGCTGAAGCTTTCTTT. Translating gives CASGTGIGNKAEAFF.

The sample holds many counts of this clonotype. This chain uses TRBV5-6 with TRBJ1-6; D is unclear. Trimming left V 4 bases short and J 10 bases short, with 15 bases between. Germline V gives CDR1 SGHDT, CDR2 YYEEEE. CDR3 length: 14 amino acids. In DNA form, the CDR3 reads TGTGCCAGCAGCCTGGACGCGGGGAGATCACCCCTCCACTTT. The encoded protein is CASSLDAGRSPLHF.

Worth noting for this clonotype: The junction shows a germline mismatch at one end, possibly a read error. CDR3 in amino acids: CASSSLGDRNTGELFF. The CDR3 DNA sequence: TGTGCCAGCAGTTCCCTTGGGGATCGGAACACCGGTGAGCTGTTTTTT. The genes are TRBV28 and TRBJ2-2; D unresolved. CDR3 length equals 16 residues. Germline V gives CDR1 MDHEN, CDR2 SYDVKM.

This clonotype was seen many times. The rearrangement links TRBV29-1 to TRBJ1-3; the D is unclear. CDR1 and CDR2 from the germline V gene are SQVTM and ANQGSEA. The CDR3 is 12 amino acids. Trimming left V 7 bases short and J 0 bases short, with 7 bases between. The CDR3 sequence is CSALGSGNTIYF. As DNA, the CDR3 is TGCAGCGCGCTCGGCTCTGGAAACACCATATATTTT.

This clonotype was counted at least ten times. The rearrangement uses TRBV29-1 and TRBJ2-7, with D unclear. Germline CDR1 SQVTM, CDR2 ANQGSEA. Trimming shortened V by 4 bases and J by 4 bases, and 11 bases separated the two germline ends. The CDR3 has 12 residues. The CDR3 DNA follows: TGCAGCGTTGTAGAGGCTATGTACGAGCAGTACTTC. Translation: CSVVEAMYEQYF.

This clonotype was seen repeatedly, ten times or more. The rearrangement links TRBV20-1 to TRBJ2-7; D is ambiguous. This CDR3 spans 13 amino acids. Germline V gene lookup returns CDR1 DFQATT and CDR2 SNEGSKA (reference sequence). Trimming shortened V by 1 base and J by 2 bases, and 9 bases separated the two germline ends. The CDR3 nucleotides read TGCAGTGCTAGAGTGAGTGTCACCTACGAGCAGTACTTC. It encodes CSARVSVTYEQYF.

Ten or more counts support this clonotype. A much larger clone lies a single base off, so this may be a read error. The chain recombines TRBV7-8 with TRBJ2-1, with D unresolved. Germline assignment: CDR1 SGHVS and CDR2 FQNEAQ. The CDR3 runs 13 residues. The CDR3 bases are TGTGCCATCAGCTTACGGCCGAACGGTGAGCAGTTCTTC. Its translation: CAISLRPNGEQFF.

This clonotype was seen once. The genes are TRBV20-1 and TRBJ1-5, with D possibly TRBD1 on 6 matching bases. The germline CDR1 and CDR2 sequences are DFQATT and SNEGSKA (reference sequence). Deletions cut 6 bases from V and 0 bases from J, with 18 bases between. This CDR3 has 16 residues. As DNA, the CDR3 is TGCAGTGCCGTAGCGGGGGGCCTTCTTAGCAATCAGCCCCAGCATTTT. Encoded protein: CSAVAGGLLSNQPQHF.

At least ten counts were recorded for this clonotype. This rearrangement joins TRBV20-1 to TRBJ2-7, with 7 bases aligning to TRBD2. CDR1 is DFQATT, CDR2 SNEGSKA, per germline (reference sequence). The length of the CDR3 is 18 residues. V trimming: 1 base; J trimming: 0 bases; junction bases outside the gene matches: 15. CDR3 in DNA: TGCAGTGCTAGAGGGACTAGGCGGGGGAATGAGGCCTCCTACGAGCAGTACTTC. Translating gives CSARGTRRGNEASYEQYF.

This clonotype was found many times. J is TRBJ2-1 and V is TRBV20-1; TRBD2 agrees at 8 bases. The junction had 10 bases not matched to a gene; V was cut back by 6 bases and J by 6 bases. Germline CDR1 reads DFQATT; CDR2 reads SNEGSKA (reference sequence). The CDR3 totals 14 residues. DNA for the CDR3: TGCAGTGCGCCTAGCGGGCCCCCCGGCAATGAGCAGTTCTTC. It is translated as CSAPSGPPGNEQFF.

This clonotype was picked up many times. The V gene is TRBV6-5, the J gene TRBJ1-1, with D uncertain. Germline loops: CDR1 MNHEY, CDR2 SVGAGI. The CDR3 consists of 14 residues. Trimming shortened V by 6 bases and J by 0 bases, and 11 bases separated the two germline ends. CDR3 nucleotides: TGTGCCAGCAGAACAAGGAGTTTGAACACTGAAGCTTTCTTT. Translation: CASRTRSLNTEAFF.

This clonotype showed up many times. The CDR3 nucleotides read TGTGCCAGCAGCTTGGGGGGGGCCGTGGAGACCCAGTACTTC. Its protein product is CASSLGGAVETQYF. This chain joins TRBV5-5 and TRBJ2-5; tentatively, D is TRBD1 or TRBD2 (6 bases each). The V gene lost 0 bases and the J gene lost 5 bases, with 11 bases spanning the gap. The CDR3 is 14 amino acids. CDR1 is SGHKS, CDR2 YYEKEE, per germline (reference sequence).

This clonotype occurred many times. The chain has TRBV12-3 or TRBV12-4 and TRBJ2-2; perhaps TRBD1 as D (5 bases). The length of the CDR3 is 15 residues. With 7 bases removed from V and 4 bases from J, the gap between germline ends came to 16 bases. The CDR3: CASNGAGRGTGELFF. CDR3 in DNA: TGTGCCAGCAATGGGGCAGGGCGTGGCACCGGGGAGCTGTTTTTT.

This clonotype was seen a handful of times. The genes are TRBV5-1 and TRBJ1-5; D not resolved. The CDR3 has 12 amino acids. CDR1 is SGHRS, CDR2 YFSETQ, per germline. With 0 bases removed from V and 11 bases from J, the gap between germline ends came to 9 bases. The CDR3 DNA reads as TGCGCCAGCAGCTTGGACGGAAAGACCCAGCATTTT. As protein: CASSLDGKTQHF.

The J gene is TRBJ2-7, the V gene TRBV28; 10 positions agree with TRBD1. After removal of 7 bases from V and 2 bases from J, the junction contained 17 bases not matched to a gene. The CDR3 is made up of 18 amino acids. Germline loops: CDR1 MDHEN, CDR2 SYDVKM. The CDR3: CASTHEGTGALLAYEQYF. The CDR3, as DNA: TGTGCCAGCACTCACGAGGGGACAGGGGCCCTTCTGGCCTACGAGCAGTACTTC.

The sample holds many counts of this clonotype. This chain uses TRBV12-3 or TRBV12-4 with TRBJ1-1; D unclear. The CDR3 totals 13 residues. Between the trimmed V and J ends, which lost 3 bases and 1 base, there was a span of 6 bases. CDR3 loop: CASSLNRNTEAFF. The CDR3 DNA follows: TGTGCCAGCAGTTTGAACAGGAACACTGAAGCTTTCTTT.

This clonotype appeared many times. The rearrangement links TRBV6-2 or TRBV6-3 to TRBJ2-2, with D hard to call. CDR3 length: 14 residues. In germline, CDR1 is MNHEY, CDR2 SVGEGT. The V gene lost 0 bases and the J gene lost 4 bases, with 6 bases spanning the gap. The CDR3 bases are TGTGCCAGCAGTTACTCGGGAATCACCGGGGAGCTGTTTTTT. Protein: CASSYSGITGELFF.

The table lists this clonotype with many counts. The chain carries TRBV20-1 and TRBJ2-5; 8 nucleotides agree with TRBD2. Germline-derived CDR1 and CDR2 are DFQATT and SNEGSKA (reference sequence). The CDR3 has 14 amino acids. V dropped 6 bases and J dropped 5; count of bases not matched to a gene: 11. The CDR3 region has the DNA TGCAGTGCAGCCCCGGGACTAGGAGGGGAGACCCAGTACTTC. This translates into CSAAPGLGGETQYF.

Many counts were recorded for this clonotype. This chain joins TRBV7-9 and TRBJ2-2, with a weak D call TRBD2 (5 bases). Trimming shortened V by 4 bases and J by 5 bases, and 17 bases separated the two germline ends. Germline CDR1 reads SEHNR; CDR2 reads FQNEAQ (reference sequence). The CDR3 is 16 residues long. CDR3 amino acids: CASSSEGGSYTGELFF. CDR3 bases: TGTGCCAGCAGCTCCGAGGGTGGGAGTTATACCGGGGAGCTGTTTTTT.